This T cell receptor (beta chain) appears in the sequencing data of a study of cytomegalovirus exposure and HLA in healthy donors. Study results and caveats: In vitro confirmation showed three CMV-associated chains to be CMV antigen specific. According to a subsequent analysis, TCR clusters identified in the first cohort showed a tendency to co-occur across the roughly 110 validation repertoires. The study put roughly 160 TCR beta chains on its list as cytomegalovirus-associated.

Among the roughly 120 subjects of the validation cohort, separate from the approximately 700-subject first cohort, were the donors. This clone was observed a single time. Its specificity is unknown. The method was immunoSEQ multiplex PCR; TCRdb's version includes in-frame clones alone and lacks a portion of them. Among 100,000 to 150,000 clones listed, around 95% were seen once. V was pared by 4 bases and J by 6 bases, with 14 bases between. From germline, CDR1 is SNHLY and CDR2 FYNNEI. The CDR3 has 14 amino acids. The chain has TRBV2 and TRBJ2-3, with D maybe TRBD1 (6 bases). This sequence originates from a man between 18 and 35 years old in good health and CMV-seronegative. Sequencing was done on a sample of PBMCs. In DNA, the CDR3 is TGTGCCAGCAGTGCCCGGGGTCAGGGGGATACGCAGTATTTT. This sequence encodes CASSARGQGDTQYF.